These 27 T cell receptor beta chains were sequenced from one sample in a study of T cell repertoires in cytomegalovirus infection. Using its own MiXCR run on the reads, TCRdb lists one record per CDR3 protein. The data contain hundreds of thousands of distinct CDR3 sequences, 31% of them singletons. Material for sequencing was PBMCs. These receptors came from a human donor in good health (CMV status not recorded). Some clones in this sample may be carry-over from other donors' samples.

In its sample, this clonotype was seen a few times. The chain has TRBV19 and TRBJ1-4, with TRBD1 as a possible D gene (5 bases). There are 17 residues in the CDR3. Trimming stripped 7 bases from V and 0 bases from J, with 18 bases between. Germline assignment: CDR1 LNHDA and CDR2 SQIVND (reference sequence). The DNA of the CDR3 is TGTGCCAGTACCAGGGCCGGTTCGACCGCAACTAATGAAAAACTGTTTTTT. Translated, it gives CASTRAGSTATNEKLFF.

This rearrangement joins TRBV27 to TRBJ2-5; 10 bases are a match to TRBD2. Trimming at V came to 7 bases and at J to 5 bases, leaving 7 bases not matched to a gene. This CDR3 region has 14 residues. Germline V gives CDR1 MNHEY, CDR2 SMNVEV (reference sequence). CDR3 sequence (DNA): TGTGCCAGCAAACTAGCGGGGCCGTTGGAGACCCAGTACTTC. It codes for CASKLAGPLETQYF.

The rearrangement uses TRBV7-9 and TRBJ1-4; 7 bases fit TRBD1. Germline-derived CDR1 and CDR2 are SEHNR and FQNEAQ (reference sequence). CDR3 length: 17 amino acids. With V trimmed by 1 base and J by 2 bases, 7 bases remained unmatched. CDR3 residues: CASSLGAGGVTNEKLFF. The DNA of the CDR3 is TGTGCCAGCAGCTTAGGGGCAGGGGGAGTCACTAATGAAAAACTGTTTTTT.

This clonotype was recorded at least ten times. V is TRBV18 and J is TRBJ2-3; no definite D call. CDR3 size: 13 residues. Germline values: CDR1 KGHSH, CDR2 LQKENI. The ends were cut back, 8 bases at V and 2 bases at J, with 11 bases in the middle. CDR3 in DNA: TGTGCCAGCAGCCCACCAACCACAGATACGCAGTATTTT. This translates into CASSPPTTDTQYF.

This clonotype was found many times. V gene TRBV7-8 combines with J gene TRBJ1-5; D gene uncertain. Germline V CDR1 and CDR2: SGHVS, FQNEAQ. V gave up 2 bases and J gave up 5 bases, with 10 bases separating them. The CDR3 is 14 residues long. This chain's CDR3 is CASSLRGTDQPQHF. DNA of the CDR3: TGTGCCAGCAGCTTAAGAGGAACGGATCAGCCCCAGCATTTT.

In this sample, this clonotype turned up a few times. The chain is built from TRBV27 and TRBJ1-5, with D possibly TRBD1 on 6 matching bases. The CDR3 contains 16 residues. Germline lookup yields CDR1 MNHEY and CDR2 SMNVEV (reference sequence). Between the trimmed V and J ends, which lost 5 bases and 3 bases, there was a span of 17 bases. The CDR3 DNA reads TGTGCCAGCAGTCCTATCGGCGCAGGGGCCAATCAGCCCCAGCATTTT. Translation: CASSPIGAGANQPQHF.

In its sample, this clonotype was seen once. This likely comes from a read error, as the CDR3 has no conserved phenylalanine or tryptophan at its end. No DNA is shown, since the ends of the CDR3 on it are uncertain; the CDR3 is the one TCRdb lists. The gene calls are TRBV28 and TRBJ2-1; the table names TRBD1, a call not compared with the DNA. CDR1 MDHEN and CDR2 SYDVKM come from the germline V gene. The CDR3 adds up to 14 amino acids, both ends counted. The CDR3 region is CASSYQERGDEQLL.

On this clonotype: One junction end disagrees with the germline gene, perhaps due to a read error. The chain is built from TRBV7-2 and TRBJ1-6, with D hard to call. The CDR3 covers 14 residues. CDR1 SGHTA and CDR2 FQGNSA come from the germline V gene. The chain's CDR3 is CASSFQVRDAPLNF. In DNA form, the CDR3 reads TGTGCCAGCAGCTTTCAGGTCCGGGATGCACCCCTAAACTTT.

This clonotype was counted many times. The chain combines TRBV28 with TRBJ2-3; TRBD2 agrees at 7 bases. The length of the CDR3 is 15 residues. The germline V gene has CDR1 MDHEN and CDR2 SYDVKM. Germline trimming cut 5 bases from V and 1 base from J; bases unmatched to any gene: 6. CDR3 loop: CASSRAGDRTDTQYF. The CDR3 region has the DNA TGTGCCAGCAGTCGTGCGGGAGATCGCACAGATACGCAGTATTTT.

CDR3 coding DNA: TGTGCCAGCAGTGATATGGGCGTGCGTTACACAGATACGCAGTATTTT. It yields the protein CASSDMGVRYTDTQYF. This rearrangement joins TRBV6-6 to TRBJ2-3; D gene ambiguous. Trimming removed 5 bases from V and 2 bases from J, with 17 bases in between. Germline loops: CDR1 MNHNY, CDR2 SVGAGI (reference sequence). The CDR3 runs to 16 residues.

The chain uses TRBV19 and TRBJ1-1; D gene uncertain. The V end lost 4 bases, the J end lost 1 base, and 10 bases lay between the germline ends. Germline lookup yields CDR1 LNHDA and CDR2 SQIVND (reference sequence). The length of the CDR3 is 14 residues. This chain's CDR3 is CASSKHPANTEAFF. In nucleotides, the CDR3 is TGTGCCAGTAGTAAACACCCTGCGAACACTGAAGCTTTCTTT. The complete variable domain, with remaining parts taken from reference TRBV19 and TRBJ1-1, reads DGGITQSPKYLFRKEGQNVTLSCEQNLNHDAMYWYRQDPGQGLRLIYYSQIVNDFQKGDIAEGYSVSREKKESFPLTVTSAQKNPTAFYLCASSKHPANTEAFFGQGTRLTVV.

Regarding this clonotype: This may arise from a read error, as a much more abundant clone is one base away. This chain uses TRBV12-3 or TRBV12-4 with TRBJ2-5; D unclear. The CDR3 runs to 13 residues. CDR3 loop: CARSLVNMGTQYF. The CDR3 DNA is TGTGCCAGAAGTTTAGTCAACATGGGGACCCAGTACTTC.

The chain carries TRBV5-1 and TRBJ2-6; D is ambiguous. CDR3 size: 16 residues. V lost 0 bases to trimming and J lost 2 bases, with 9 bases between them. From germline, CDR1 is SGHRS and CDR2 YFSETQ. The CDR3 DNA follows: TGCGCCAGCAGCTTGGGTGCAGGCGCTGGGGCCAACGTCCTGACTTTC. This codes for CASSLGAGAGANVLTF.

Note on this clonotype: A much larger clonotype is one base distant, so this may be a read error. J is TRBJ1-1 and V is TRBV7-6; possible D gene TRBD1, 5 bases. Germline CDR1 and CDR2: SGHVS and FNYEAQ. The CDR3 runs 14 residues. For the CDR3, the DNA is TGTACCAGCAGCCCCGGACACCCGGACACTGAAGCTTTCTTT. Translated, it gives CTSSPGHPDTEAFF.

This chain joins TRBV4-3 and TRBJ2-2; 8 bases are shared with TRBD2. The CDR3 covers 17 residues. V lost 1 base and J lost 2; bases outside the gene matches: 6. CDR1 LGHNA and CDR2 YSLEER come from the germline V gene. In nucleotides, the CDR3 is TGCGCCAGCAGCCAAGTTGTAGCGGGGAAAAACACCGGGGAGCTGTTTTTT. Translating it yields CASSQVVAGKNTGELFF.

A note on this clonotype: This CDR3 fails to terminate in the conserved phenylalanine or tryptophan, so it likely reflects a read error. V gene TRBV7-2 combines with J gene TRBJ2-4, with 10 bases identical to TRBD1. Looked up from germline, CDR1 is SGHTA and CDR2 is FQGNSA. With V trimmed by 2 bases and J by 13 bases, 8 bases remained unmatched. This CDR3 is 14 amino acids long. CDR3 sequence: CASSLSGTGAIQYL. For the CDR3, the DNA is TGTGCCAGCAGCTTATCCGGGACAGGGGCCATACAGTACTTA.

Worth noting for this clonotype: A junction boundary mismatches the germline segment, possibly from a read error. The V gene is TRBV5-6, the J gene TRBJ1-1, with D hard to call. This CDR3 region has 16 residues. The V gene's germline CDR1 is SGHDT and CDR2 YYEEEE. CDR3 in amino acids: CARSTPNRGLNTEAFF. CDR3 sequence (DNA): TGTGCCCGCAGCACCCCAAACAGAGGTTTGAACACTGAAGCTTTCTTT.

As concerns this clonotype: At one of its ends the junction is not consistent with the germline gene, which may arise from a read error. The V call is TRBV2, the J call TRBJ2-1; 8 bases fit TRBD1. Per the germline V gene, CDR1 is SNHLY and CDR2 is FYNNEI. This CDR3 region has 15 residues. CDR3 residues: CDSSDCSGGFNEQFF. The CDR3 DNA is TGTGACAGCAGTGATTGTTCAGGGGGCTTCAATGAGCAGTTCTTC.

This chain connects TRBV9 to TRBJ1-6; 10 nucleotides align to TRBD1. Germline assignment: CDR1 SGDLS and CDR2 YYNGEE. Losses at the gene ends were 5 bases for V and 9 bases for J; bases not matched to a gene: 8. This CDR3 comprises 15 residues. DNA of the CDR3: TGTGCCAGCAGGTCGGGACAGGGGAGACGTTCACCCCTCCACTTT. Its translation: CASRSGQGRRSPLHF.

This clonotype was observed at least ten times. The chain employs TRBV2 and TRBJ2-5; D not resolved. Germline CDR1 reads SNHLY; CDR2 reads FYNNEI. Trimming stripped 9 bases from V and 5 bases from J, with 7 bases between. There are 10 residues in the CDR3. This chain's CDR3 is CASSRETQYF. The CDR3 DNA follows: TGTGCCAGTTCACGGGAGACCCAGTACTTC.

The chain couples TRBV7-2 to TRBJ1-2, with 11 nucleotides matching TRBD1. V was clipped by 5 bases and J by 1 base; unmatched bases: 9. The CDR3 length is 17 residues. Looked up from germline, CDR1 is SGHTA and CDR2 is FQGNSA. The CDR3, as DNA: TGTGCCAGCAGCCCCTGGACAGGGGGCGTACTTAACTATGGCTACACCTTC. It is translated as CASSPWTGGVLNYGYTF.

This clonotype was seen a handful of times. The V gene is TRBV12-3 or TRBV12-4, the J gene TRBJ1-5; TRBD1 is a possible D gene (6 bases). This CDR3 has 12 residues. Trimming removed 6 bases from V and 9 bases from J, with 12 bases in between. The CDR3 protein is CASSPDRGPQHF. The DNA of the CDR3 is TGTGCCAGCAGCCCGGACAGAGGGCCCCAGCATTTT.

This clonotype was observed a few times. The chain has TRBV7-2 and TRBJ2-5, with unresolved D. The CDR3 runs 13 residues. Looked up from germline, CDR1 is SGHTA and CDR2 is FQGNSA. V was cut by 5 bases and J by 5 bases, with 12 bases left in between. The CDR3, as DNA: TGTGCCAGCAGCCAAGCGTGGGTTGAGACCCAGTACTTC. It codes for CASSQAWVETQYF.

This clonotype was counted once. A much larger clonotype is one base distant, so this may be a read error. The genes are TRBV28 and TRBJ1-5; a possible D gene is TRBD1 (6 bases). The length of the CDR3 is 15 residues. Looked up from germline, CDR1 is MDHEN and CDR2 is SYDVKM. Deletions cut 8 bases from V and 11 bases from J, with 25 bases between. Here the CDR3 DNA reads TGTGCCAGCTCCCTAGGGGGGGCGGGAAATCGGTCCCAGCATTTT. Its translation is CASSLGGAGNRSQHF.

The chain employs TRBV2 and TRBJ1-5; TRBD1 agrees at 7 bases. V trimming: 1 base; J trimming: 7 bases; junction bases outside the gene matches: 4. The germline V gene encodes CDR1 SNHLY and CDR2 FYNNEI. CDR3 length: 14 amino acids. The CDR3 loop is CASSEEFRGQPQHF. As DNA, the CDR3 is TGTGCCAGCAGTGAAGAATTCAGGGGGCAGCCCCAGCATTTT.

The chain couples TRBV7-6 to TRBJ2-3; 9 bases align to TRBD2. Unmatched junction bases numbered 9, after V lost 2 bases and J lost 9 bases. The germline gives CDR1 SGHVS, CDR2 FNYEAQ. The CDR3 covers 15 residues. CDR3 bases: TGTGCCAGCAGCTTATTCGCAGCGGGGGGCGACACGCAGTATTTT. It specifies CASSLFAAGGDTQYF.

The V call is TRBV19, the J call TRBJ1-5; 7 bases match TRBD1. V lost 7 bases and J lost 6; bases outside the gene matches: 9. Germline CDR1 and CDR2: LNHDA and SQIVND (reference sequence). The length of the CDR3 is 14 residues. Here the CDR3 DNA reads TGTGCCAGTAAGAACAGGGGTGAGGGTCAGCCCCAGCATTTT. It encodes CASKNRGEGQPQHF.